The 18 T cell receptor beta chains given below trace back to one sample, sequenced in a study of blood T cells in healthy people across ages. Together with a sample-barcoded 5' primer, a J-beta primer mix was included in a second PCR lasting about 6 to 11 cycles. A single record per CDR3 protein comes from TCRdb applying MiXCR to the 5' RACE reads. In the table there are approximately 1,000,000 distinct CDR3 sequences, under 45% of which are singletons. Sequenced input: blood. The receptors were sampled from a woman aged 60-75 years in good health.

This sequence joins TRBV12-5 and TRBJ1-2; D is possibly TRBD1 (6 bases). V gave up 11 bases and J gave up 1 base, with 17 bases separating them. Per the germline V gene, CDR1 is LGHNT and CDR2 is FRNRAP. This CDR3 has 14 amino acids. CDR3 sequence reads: CAGAVQGFNYGYTF. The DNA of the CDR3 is TGTGCTGGTGCCGTACAGGGTTTTAACTATGGCTACACCTTC.

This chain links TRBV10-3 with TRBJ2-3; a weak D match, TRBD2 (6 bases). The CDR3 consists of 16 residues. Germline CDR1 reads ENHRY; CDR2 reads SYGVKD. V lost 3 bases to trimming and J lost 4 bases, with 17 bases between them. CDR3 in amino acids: CAISELAGSPADTQYF. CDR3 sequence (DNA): TGTGCCATCAGTGAATTGGCGGGATCTCCGGCAGATACGCAGTATTTT.

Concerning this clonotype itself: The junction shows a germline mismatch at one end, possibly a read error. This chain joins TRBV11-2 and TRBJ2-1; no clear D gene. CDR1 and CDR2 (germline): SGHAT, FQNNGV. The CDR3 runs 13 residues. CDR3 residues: CAISSPRNNEQFF. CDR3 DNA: TGTGCCATCAGCTCCCCAAGGAACAATGAGCAGTTCTTC.

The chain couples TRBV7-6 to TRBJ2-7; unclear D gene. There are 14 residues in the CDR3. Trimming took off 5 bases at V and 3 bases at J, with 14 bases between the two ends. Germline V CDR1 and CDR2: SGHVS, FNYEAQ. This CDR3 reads CASSPHWSNYEQYF. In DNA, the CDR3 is TGTGCCAGCAGCCCCCACTGGAGCAACTACGAGCAGTACTTC.

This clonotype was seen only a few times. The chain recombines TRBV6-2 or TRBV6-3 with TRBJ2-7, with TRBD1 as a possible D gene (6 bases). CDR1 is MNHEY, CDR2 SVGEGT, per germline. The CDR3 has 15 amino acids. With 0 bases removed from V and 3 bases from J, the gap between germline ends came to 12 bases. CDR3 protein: CASSYSRAGDYEQYF. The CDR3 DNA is TGTGCCAGCAGTTACTCGAGAGCAGGGGACTACGAGCAGTACTTC.

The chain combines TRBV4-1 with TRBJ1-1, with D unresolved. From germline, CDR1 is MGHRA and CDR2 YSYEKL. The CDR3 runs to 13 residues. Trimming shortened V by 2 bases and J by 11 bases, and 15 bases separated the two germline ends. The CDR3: CASSQSPGLRAFF. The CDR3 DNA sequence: TGCGCCAGCAGCCAAAGTCCCGGATTGCGGGCTTTCTTT.

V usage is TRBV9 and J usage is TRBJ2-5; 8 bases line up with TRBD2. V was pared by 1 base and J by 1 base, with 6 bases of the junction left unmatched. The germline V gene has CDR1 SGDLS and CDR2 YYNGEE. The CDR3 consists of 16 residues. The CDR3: CASSVSTSGRQETQYF. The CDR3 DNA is TGTGCCAGCAGCGTATCAACTAGCGGTCGCCAAGAGACCCAGTACTTC.

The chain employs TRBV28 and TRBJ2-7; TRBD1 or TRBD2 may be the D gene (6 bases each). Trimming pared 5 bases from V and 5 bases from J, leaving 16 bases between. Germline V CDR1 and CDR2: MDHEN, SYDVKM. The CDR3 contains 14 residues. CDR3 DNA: TGTGCCAGCAGTCTACTAGGGGGGAGCCACGAGCAGTACTTC. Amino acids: CASSLLGGSHEQYF.

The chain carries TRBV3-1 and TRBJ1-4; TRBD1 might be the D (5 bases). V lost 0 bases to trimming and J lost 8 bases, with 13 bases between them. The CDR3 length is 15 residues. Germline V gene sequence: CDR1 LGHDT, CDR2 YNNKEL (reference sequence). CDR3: CASSQDAAGKEKLFF. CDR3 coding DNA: TGTGCCAGCAGCCAAGACGCGGCAGGGAAAGAAAAACTGTTTTTT. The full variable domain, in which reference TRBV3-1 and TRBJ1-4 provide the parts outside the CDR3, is DTAVSQTPKYLVTQMGNDKSIKCEQNLGHDTMYWYKQDSKKFLKIMFSYNNKELIINETVPNRFSPKSPDKAHLNLHINSLELGDSAVYFCASSQDAAGKEKLFFGSGTQLSVL.

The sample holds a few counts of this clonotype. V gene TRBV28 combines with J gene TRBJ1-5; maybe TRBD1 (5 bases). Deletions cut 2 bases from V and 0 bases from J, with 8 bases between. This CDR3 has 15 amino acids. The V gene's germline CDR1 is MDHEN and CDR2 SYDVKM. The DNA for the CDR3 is TGTGCCAGCAGTTTACTGACAGATAGCAATCAGCCCCAGCATTTT. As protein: CASSLLTDSNQPQHF. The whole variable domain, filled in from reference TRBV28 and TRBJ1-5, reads DVKVTQSSRYLVKRTGEKVFLECVQDMDHENMFWYRQDPGLGLRLIYFSYDVKMKEKGDIPEGYSVSREKKERFSLILESASTNQTSMYLCASSLLTDSNQPQHFGDGTRLSIL.

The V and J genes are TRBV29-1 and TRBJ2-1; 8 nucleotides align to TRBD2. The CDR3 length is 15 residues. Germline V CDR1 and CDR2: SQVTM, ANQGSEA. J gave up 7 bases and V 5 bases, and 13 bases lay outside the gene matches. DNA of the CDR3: TGCAGCGTTCCATGGGGGGGACTAGACCTAAATGAGCAGTTCTTC. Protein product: CSVPWGGLDLNEQFF.

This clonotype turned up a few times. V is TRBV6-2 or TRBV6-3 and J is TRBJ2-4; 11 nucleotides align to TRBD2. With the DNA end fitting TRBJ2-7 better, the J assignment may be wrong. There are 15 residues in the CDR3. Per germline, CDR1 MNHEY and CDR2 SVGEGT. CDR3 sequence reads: CASSYLTSGKYEQYF. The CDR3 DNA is TGTGCCAGCAGTTACCTGACTAGCGGGAAATACGAGCAGTACTTC.

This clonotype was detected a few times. CDR3 sequence reads: CASSQVTSGVADTQYF. The CDR3, as DNA: TGCGCCAGCAGCCAAGTTACTAGCGGAGTGGCAGATACGCAGTATTTT. The V call is TRBV4-1, the J call TRBJ2-3; 8 bases align to TRBD2. The CDR3 is made up of 16 amino acids. Germline V gene sequence: CDR1 MGHRA, CDR2 YSYEKL. V was pared by 1 base and J by 4 bases, with 7 bases of the junction left unmatched.

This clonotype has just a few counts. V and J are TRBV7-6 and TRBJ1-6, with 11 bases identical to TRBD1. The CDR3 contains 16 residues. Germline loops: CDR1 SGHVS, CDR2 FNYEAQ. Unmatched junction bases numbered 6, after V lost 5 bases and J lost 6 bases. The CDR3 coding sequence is TGTGCCAGCAGCCCGACCGGGACAGGGGGTAATTCACCCCTCCACTTT. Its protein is CASSPTGTGGNSPLHF.

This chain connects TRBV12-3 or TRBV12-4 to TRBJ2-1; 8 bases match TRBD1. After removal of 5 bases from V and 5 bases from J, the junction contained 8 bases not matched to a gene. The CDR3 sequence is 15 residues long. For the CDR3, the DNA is TGTGCCAGCAGTCTGCTGGACAGGGCTCACAATGAGCAGTTCTTC. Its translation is CASSLLDRAHNEQFF.

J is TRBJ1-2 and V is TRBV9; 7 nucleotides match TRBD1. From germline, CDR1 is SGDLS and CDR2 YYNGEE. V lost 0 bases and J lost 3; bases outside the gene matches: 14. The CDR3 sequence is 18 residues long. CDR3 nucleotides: TGTGCCAGCAGCGTAGCCCCACACGGACAGGAGGGAGACTATGGCTACACCTTC. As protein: CASSVAPHGQEGDYGYTF.

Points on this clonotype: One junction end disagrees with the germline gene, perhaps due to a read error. The CDR3 sequence: CVSSVVTSGANVLTF. The DNA of the CDR3 is TGTGTCAGCAGCGTAGTGACCTCTGGGGCCAACGTCCTGACTTTC. J is TRBJ2-6 and V is TRBV9, with unresolved D. This CDR3 comprises 15 residues. Germline V gene lookup returns CDR1 SGDLS and CDR2 YYNGEE.

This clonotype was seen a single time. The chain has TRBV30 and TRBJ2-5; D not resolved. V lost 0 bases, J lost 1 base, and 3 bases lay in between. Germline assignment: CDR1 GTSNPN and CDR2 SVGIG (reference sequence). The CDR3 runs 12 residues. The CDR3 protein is CAWSVFQETQYF. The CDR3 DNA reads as TGTGCCTGGAGTGTCTTCCAAGAGACCCAGTACTTC.